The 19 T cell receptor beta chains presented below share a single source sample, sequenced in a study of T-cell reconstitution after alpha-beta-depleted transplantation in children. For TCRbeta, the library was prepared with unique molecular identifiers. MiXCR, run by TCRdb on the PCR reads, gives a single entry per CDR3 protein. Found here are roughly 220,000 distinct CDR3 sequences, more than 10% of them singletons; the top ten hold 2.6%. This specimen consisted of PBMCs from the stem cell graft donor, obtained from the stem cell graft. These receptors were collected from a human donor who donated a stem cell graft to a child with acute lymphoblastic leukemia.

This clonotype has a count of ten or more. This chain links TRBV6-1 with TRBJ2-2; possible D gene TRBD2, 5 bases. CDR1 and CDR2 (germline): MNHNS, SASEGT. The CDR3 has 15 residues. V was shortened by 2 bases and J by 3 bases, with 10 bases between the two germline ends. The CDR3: CASSEKRRHTGELFF. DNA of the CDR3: TGTGCCAGCAGTGAAAAGCGGAGGCACACCGGGGAGCTGTTTTTT.

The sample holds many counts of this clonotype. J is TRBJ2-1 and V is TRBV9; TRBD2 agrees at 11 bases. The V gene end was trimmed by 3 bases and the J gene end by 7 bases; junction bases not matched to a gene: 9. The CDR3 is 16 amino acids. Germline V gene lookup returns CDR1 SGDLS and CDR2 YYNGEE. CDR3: CASSDLAGGSGNEQFF. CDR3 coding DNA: TGTGCCAGCAGCGATTTAGCGGGAGGGAGTGGAAATGAGCAGTTCTTC.

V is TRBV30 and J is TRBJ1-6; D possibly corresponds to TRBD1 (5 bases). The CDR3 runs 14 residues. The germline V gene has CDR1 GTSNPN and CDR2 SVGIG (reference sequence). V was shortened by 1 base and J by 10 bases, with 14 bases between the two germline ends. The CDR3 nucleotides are TGTGCCTGGAGTGAGGGCAGGGAGGAATCACCCCTCCACTTT. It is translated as CAWSEGREESPLHF.

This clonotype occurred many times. DNA of the CDR3: TGCGCCAGCAAGAGGCTAGCGGGGGCAGATACGCAGTATTTT. Its protein product is CASKRLAGADTQYF. V and J are TRBV10-2 and TRBJ2-3, with 10 bases fitting TRBD2. The junction had 5 bases not matched to a gene; V was cut back by 7 bases and J by 4 bases. Germline V gene lookup returns CDR1 WSHSY and CDR2 SAAADI. The length of the CDR3 is 14 residues.

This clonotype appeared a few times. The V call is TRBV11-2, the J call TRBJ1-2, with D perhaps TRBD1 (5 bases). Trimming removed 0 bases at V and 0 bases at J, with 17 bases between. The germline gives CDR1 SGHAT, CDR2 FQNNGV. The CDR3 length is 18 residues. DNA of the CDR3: TGTGCCAGCAGCTTAGAGGTGGGGCGGTCGTTAGCTAACTATGGCTACACCTTC. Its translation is CASSLEVGRSLANYGYTF. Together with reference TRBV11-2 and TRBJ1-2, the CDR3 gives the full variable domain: EAGVAQSPRYKIIEKRQSVAFWCNPISGHATLYWYQQILGQGPKLLIQFQNNGVVDDSQLPKDRFSAERLKGVDSTLKIQPAKLEDSAVYLCASSLEVGRSLANYGYTFGSGTRLTVV.

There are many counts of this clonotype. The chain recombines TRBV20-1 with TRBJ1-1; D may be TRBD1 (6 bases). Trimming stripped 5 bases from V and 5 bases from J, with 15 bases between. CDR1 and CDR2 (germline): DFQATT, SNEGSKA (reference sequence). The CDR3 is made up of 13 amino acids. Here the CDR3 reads CSADPGERTEAFF. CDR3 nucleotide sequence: TGCAGTGCTGACCCAGGGGAGAGGACTGAAGCTTTCTTT.

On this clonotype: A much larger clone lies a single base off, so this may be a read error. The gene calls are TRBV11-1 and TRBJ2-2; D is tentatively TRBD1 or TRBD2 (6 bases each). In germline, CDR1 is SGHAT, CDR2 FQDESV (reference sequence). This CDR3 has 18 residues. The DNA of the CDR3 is TGTGCCAGCACCTTAGCGCCCCCCCCCGGGGGCGACACCGGGGAGCTGTTTTTT. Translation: CASTLAPPPGGDTGELFF.

CDR3 coding DNA: TGTGCCAGCAGCTTAGCGCGGTCCGGGACAGGGGGAGCTTTCTTT. Its protein product is CASSLARSGTGGAFF. V gene TRBV7-9 combines with J gene TRBJ1-1; TRBD1 matches 11 bases. The CDR3 is 15 amino acids. Germline V gene lookup returns CDR1 SEHNR and CDR2 FQNEAQ (reference sequence). V trimming: 0 bases; J trimming: 10 bases; junction bases outside the gene matches: 7.

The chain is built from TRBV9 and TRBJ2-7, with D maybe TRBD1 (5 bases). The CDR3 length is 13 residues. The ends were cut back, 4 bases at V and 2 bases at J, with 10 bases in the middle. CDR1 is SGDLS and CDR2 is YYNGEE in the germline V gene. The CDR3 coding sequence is TGTGCCAGCAGCCCGACAGATACCTACGAGCAGTACTTC. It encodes CASSPTDTYEQYF.

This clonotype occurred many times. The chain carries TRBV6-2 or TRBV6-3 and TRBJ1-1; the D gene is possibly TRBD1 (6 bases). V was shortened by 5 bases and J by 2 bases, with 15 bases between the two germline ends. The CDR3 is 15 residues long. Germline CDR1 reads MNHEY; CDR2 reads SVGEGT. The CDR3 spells CASSRKGGVNTEAFF. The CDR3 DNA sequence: TGTGCCAGCAGTAGGAAAGGGGGAGTAAACACTGAAGCTTTCTTT.

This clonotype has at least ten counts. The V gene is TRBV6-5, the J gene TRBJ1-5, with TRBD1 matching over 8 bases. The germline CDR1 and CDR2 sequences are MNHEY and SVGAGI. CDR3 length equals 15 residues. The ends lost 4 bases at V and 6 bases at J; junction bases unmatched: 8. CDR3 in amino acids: CASSLSGGAGQPQHF. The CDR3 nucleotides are TGTGCCAGCAGTTTATCAGGGGGCGCAGGTCAGCCCCAGCATTTT.

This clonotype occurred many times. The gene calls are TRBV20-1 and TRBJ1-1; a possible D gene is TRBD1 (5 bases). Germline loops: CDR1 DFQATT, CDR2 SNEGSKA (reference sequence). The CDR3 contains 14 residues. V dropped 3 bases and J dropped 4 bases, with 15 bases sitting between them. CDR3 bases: TGCAGTGCTAGGCGCCTGGGGGTGTCCACTGAAGCTTTCTTT. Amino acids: CSARRLGVSTEAFF.

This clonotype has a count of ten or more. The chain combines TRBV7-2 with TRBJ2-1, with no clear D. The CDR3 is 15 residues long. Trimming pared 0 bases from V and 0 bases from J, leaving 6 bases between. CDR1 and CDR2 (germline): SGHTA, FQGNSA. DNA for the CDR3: TGTGCCAGCAGCTTAGCGGGCAGCTCCTACAATGAGCAGTTCTTC. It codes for CASSLAGSSYNEQFF.

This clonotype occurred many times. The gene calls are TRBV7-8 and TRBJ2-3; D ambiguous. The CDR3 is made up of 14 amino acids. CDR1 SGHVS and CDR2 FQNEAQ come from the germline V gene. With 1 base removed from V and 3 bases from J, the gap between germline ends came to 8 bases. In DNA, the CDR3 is TGTGCCAGCAGCTTAGGCCTAGGGACAGATACGCAGTATTTT. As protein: CASSLGLGTDTQYF.

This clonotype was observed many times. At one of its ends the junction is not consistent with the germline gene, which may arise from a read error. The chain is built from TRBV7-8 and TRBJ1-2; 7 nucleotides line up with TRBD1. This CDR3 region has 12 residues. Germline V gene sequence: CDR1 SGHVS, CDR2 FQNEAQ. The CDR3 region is CASSLGTGATRF. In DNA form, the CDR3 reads TGTGCCAGCAGCTTAGGTACAGGGGCGACCCGCTTC.

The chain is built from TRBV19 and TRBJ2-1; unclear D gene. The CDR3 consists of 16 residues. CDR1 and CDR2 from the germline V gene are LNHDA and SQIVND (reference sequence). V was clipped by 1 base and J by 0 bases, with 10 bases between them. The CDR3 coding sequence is TGTGCCAGTAGTATAGCAACGCGGAGCTCCTACAATGAGCAGTTCTTC. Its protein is CASSIATRSSYNEQFF.

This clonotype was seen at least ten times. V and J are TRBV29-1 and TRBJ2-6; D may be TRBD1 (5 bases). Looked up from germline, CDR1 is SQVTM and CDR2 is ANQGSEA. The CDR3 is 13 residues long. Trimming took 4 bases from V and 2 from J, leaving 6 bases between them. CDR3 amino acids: CSVGGPGANVLTF. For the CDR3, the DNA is TGCAGCGTTGGGGGCCCTGGGGCCAACGTCCTGACTTTC.

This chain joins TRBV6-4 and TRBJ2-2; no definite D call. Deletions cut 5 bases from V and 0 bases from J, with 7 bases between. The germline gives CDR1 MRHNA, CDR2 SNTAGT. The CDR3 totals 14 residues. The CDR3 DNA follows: TGTGCCAGCAGTCAACAGTCGAACACCGGGGAGCTGTTTTTT. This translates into CASSQQSNTGELFF.

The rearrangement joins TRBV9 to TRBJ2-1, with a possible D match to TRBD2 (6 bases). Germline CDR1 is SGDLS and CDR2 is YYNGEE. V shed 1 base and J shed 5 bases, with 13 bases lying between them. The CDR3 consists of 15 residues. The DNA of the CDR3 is TGTGCCAGCAGCGTAAGCTCTAGCGAACACAATGAGCAGTTCTTC. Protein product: CASSVSSSEHNEQFF.